This T cell receptor (beta chain) was observed in a study of tumor-infiltrating lymphocytes in primary liver carcinoma. Whole-study context: The five patients, who were men and women, ranged in age from 30 to 69 years. The study reported T1-T3 N0M0 tumors spanning 4.2 to 10 cm.

Findings and caveats of the study: Tumor tissue displayed a significantly greater top-250-clone fraction than blood (p = 0.039).

TCR beta cDNA was reverse-transcribed from roughly 0.45 ug of total RNA. The reaction used a constant-region primer and ProtoScript II reverse transcriptase. Construction of TCR beta libraries relied on three successive nested multiplex PCR rounds employing slightly modified ARM-PCR. PCR rounds one and two used TRBV1-TRBV30 forward primers with a C-beta reverse primer for around 9 cycles each. MiXCR was run by TCRdb on the multiplex PCR reads, yielding one entry per CDR3 protein. This sample yields 250,000 to 400,000 distinct CDR3 sequences, of which 65% are seen a single time; approximately 9% belongs to the top ten. With respect to this clonotype: Its antigen is not identified. The conserved phenylalanine or tryptophan normally closing the CDR3 is absent here, so this likely arose from a read error.

Extraction also yielded germline DNA, while blood RNA was obtained from unsorted whole blood. The CDR3 consists of 17 residues. The V gene's germline CDR1 is SGHDT and CDR2 YYEEEE. This sequence joins TRBV5-6 and TRBJ2-3; tentatively, D is TRBD1 or TRBD2 (5 bases each). The sample was peripheral blood. The sequence derives from a man in his forties with primary liver carcinoma and hepatitis B virus infection. The CDR3 spells CASNLAGTGPDTDTQYL. The CDR3 DNA follows: TGTGCCAGCAACTTGGCCGGGACGGGCCCGGACACAGATACGCAGTATCTT.